Listed below are T cell receptor beta chains from one sample, sequenced in a study of T cell responses to AZD1222 COVID-19 vaccine. Using immunoSEQ multiplex PCR, the repertoire was profiled, and TCRdb retains in-frame clones only, with some absent. The sample lists 150,000 to 200,000 clones, 85% to 95% seen once, with around 0.98% in the top ten. Specimen: peripheral blood, collected 28 days after the second dose of the MenACWY control vaccine. The receptors here all came from an adult who received the MenACWY meningococcal vaccine as a control. Both conserved end residues are part of each CDR3. D genes are given only for firm matches. Size is stated for part of the rows, as once, few or many counts, or as a class when the clone is expanded.

v_gene	abundance	j_gene	d_gene	CDR3aa	CDR3nt
TRBV6-5	.	TRBJ1-1	.	CASSTGPVNTEAFF	TGTGCCAGCAGCACAGGGCCGGTAAACACTGAAGCTTTCTTT
TRBV6-5	.	TRBJ2-7	.	CASSFPRGHEQYF	TGTGCCAGCAGTTTTCCCCGCGGGCACGAGCAGTACTTC
TRBV7-2	.	TRBJ2-3	.	CASSLGGRGATDTQYF	TGTGCCAGCAGCTTGGGGGGTAGAGGGGCCACAGATACGCAGTATTTT
TRBV11-3	.	TRBJ2-3	.	CASSLGSTDTQYF	TGTGCCAGCAGCTTAGGAAGCACAGATACGCAGTATTTT
TRBV5-1	.	TRBJ1-3	.	CASSSPGGNTIYF	TGCGCCAGCAGCTCCCCGGGGGGAAACACCATATATTTT
TRBV20-1	.	TRBJ1-5	.	CSASRNQPQHF	TGCAGTGCTAGCCGGAATCAGCCCCAGCATTTT
TRBV2	.	TRBJ1-1	.	CASREGLITEAFF	TGTGCCAGCAGGGAGGGTTTAATCACTGAAGCTTTCTTT
TRBV4-1	once	TRBJ1-2	.	CASSQVAYYGYTF	TGCGCCAGCAGCCAAGTAGCCTACTATGGCTACACCTTC
TRBV28	.	TRBJ2-7	.	CASSLPGHFYEQYF	TGTGCCAGCAGTCTGCCGGGACACTTCTACGAGCAGTACTTC
TRBV7-2	.	TRBJ1-3	TRBD1	CASGRQGMEGNTIYF	TGTGCCAGCGGAAGACAGGGGATGGAGGGAAACACCATATATTTT
TRBV9	.	TRBJ2-7	.	CASSVDDGSRQGTHLGSYEQYF	TGTGCCAGCAGCGTAGATGATGGATCACGGCAGGGGACGCATTTGGGGTCCTACGAGCAGTACTTC
TRBV9	.	TRBJ2-3	.	CASTPAGRGWTDTQYF	TGTGCCAGCACCCCGGCGGGCAGGGGATGGACGGATACGCAGTATTTT
TRBV11-2	.	TRBJ2-3	TRBD2	CASSPGGGTDTQYF	TGTGCCAGCAGCCCGGGGGGGGGCACAGATACGCAGTATTTT
TRBV7-2	.	TRBJ1-5	.	CASSPPLNTGQPQHF	TGTGCCAGCAGCCCCCCCCTGAATACGGGTCAGCCCCAGCATTTT
TRBV25-1	.	TRBJ1-4	TRBD1	CASSAQGAGNEKLFF	TGTGCCAGCAGTGCGCAGGGGGCGGGTAATGAAAAACTGTTTTTT
TRBV5-5	.	TRBJ1-1	.	CASSLANRRNTEAFF	TGTGCCAGCAGCTTGGCTAACAGGCGGAACACTGAAGCTTTCTTT
TRBV10-2	.	TRBJ2-3	.	CASSERGGDTQYF	TGCGCCAGCAGTGAGCGGGGTGGAGATACGCAGTATTTT
TRBV27	.	TRBJ2-1	.	CASSTGYNEQFF	TGTGCCAGCAGTACCGGTTACAATGAGCAGTTCTTC
TRBV2	once	TRBJ1-2	.	CASSDESYTF	TGTGCCAGCAGTGACGAGAGCTACACCTTC
TRBV13	.	TRBJ1-5	TRBD1	CASSFGQGNQPQHF	TGTGCCAGCAGCTTTGGACAGGGAAATCAGCCCCAGCATTTT
TRBV7-2	.	TRBJ2-7	TRBD1	CASSRTGSSYEQYF	TGTGCCAGCAGCCGGACAGGGAGCTCCTACGAGCAGTACTTC
TRBV29-1	.	TRBJ1-1	TRBD1	CSVEQGAGTEAFF	TGCAGCGTTGAACAGGGGGCAGGGACTGAAGCTTTCTTT
TRBV11-3	.	TRBJ1-2	TRBD1	CASSLGAVDRVGDGYTF	TGTGCCAGCAGCTTAGGCGCCGTGGACAGGGTAGGGGATGGCTACACCTTC
TRBV5-8	.	TRBJ1-5	TRBD1	CASSFSGTGGGQPQHF	TGTGCCAGCAGCTTCTCCGGGACAGGGGGCGGACAGCCCCAGCATTTT
TRBV5-5	.	TRBJ2-5	.	CASSPPGTAKETQYF	TGTGCCAGCAGCCCACCCGGGACGGCTAAAGAGACCCAGTACTTC
TRBV6-1	.	TRBJ1-4	.	CASSEPGEGEKLFF	TGTGCCAGCAGTGAGCCGGGGGAGGGCGAAAAACTGTTTTTT
TRBV4-1	once	TRBJ2-5	.	CASSQDRTETQYF	TGCGCCAGCAGCCAAGATAGGACAGAGACCCAGTACTTC
TRBV2	once	TRBJ1-5	.	CASSSDRGFGQPQHF	TGTGCCAGCAGCTCTGATCGGGGGTTCGGTCAGCCCCAGCATTTT
TRBV15	once	TRBJ2-4	.	CATSRGHVSVNIQYF	TGTGCCACCAGCAGAGGCCATGTAAGCGTGAACATTCAGTACTTC
TRBV6-5	.	TRBJ2-3	TRBD2	CASSLQAGGPDTQYF	TGTGCCAGCAGCCTCCAAGCGGGGGGCCCAGATACGCAGTATTTT
TRBV7-2	.	TRBJ1-4	.	CASSFDRRTEKLFF	TGTGCCAGCAGCTTCGATCGCAGGACAGAAAAACTGTTTTTT
TRBV4-1	.	TRBJ2-2	TRBD2	CASSRNPVKRGTGELFF	TGCGCCAGCAGCCGAAACCCGGTTAAGCGGGGCACCGGGGAGCTGTTTTTT
TRBV6-5	.	TRBJ2-1	TRBD2	CASSYIAGGSYNEQFF	TGTGCCAGCAGTTACATCGCGGGGGGCTCCTACAATGAGCAGTTCTTC
TRBV6-5	once	TRBJ1-1	.	CASIAPMNTEAFF	TGTGCCAGCATCGCACCCATGAACACTGAAGCTTTCTTT
TRBV9	.	TRBJ1-2	TRBD1	CASSAGQGNYGYTF	TGTGCCAGCAGCGCGGGACAGGGGAACTATGGCTACACCTTC
TRBV19	.	TRBJ1-6	TRBD1	CASISDRDNSPLHF	TGTGCCAGTATTTCGGACAGGGATAATTCACCCCTCCACTTT
TRBV7-2	.	TRBJ2-5	.	CASSLAIVQETQYF	TGTGCCAGCAGCTTAGCTATAGTTCAAGAGACCCAGTACTTC
TRBV28	once	TRBJ1-2	.	CASSLWIRDGYGYTF	TGTGCCAGCAGTTTATGGATCCGGGACGGGTATGGCTACACCTTC
TRBV4-2	many	TRBJ2-7	.	CASSQAAGAGYEQYF	TGTGCCAGCAGCCAGGCGGCGGGGGCCGGCTACGAGCAGTACTTC
TRBV25-1	.	TRBJ1-4	.	CASSANSNTNEKLFF	TGTGCCAGCAGTGCAAACTCGAATACTAATGAAAAACTGTTTTTT
TRBV14	.	TRBJ1-1	.	CASSLLGIMNTEAFF	TGTGCCAGCAGCCTTCTGGGAATTATGAACACTGAAGCTTTCTTT
TRBV2	.	TRBJ1-5	.	CASSDGWAGINQPQHF	TGTGCCAGCAGTGACGGTTGGGCAGGAATAAATCAGCCCCAGCATTTT
TRBV29-1	.	TRBJ2-7	.	CSVVIGTYEQYF	TGCAGCGTTGTAATAGGGACTTACGAGCAGTACTTC
TRBV5-1	few	TRBJ1-2	TRBD1	CASSLEGATYGYTF	TGCGCCAGCAGCTTGGAGGGGGCTACGTATGGCTACACCTTC
TRBV6-6	.	TRBJ2-2	.	CASSYSRAGELFF	TGTGCCAGCAGTTACTCGCGGGCCGGGGAGCTGTTTTTT
TRBV3-1/TRBV3-2	.	TRBJ2-1	.	CASSQAQGSYNEQFF	TGTGCCAGCAGCCAAGCCCAGGGCTCCTACAATGAGCAGTTCTTC
TRBV30	.	TRBJ2-7	TRBD2	CAGTSGGALEQYF	TGTGCCGGGACTAGCGGGGGGGCTCTTGAGCAGTACTTC
TRBV27	.	TRBJ1-6	TRBD1	CASRKRQGNSPLHF	TGTGCCAGCAGAAAGAGACAGGGCAATTCACCCCTCCACTTT
TRBV5-1	.	TRBJ2-2	.	CASSLRTGPGELFF	TGCGCCAGCAGCTTGAGAACAGGCCCTGGGGAGCTGTTTTTT
TRBV3-1/TRBV3-2	.	TRBJ2-2	.	CASSQGLGAGAYTGELFF	TGTGCCAGCAGCCAAGGGCTCGGGGCGGGGGCCTACACCGGGGAGCTGTTTTTT
TRBV24-1	.	TRBJ2-5	.	CATSGVGSHETQYF	TGTGCCACCAGTGGCGTGGGATCGCATGAGACCCAGTACTTC
TRBV2	.	TRBJ1-5	.	CASRRDPGQPQHF	TGTGCCAGCAGGCGGGACCCGGGACAGCCCCAGCATTTT
TRBV2	.	TRBJ1-2	TRBD1	CASSARRDRGHYGYTF	TGTGCCAGCAGCGCTAGGCGGGACAGGGGACACTATGGCTACACCTTC
TRBV9	.	TRBJ2-4	TRBD1	CASSFTRQGDIQYF	TGTGCCAGCAGCTTCACCCGACAGGGGGACATTCAGTACTTC